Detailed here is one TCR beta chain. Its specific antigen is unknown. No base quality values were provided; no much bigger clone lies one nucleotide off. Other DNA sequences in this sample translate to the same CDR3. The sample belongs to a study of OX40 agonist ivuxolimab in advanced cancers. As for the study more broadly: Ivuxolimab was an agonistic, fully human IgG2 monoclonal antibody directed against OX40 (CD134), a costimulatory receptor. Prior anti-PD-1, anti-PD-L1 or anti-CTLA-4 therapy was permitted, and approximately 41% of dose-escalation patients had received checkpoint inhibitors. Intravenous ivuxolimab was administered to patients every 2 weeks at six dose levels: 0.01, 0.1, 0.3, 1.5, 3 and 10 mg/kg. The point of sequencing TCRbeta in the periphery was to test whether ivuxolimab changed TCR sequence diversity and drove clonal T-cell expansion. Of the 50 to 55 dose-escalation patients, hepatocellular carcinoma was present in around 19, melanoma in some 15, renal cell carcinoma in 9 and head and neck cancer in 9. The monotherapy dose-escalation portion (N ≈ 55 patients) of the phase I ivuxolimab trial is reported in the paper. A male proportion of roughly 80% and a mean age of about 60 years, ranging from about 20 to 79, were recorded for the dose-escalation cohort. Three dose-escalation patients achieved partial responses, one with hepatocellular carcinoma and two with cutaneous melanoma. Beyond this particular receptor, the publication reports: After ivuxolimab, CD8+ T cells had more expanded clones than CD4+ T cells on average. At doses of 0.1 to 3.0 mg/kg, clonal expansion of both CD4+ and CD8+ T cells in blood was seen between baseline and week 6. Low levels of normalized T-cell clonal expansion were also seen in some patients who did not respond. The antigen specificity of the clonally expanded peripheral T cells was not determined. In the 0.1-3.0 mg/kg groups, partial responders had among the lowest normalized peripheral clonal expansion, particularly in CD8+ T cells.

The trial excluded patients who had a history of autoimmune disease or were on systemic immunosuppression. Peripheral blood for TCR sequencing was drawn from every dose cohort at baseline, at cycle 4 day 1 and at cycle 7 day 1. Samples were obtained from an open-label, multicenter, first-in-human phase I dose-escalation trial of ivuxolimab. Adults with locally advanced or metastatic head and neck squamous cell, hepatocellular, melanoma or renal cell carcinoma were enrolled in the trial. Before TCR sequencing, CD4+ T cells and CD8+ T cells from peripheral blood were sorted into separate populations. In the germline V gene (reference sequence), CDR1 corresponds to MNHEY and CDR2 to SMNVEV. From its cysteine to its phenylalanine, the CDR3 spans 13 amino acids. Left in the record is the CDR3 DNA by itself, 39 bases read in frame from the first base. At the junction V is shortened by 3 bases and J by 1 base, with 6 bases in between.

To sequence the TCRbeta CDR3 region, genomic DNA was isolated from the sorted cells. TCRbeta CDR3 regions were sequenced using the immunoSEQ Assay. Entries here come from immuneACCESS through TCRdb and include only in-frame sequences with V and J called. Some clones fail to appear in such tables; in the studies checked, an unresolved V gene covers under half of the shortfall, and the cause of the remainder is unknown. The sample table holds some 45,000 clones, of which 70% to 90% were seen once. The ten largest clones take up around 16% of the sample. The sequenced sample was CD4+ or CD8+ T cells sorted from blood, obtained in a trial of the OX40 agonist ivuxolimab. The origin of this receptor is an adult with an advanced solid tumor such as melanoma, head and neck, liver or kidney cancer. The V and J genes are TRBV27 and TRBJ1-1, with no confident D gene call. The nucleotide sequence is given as TGTGCCAGCAGTTTCGGTGGGAACACTGAAGCTTTCTTT. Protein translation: CASSFGGNTEAFF.